This TCR beta chain was sequenced for a study of blood T cells in healthy people across ages. General study points: TCR beta diversity correlated strongly with naive T cell percentage.

For every donor, a draw yielded around 10 milliliters of peripheral blood. Combining a sample-barcoded 5' primer with a J-beta primer mix, a second PCR ran for 7 to 11 cycles. In TCRdb, the 5' RACE reads were re-called with MiXCR into one record per CDR3 protein. The profile shows 800,000 to 900,000 distinct CDR3 sequences, around 62% of them singletons. This CDR3 is built from 13 residues. The germline V gene encodes CDR1 LGHNA and CDR2 YSLEER. V lost 0 bases to trimming and J lost 6 bases, with 7 bases between them. Remarks on this clonotype: Its cognate antigen is unknown.

This clonotype was sampled from a man younger than 40 in good health. Sequencing was performed on blood. The chain combines TRBV4-3 with TRBJ2-3; D is unresolved. CDR3 protein: CASSQDSWDTQYF. The CDR3 DNA is TGCGCCAGCAGCCAAGACTCGTGGGATACGCAGTATTTT.